A single sample gave rise to the 16 T cell receptor beta chains below, sequenced in a study of shared clonotypes between healthy human individuals. CD45RO negativity and positive selection for CCR7 defined naive CD8 cells, a population that excluded terminally differentiated effector memory CD45RA+ cells. Method: immunoSEQ multiplex PCR; TCRdb's copy keeps in-frame clones and lacks some. The data hold roughly 2,000,000 clones, with roughly 94% observed a single time. The sequencing input was naive CD8+ T cells sorted from blood. These receptors all stem from a man aged 18 to 29 in good health.

The chain combines TRBV7-3 with TRBJ2-7; D call uncertain. Germline V lookup: CDR1 SGHTA, CDR2 FQGTGA. The CDR3 sequence is 15 residues long. With 2 bases removed from V and 2 bases from J, the gap between germline ends came to 13 bases. The CDR3 region has the DNA TGTGCCAGCAGCTTATTCGTTGGAGACGCCTACGAGCAGTACTTC. Protein: CASSLFVGDAYEQYF. The variable domain in full, with the rest retrieved from reference TRBV7-3 and TRBJ2-7, is GAGVSQTPSNKVTEKGKYVELRCDPISGHTALYWYRQSLGQGPEFLIYFQGTGAADDSGLPNDRFFAVRPEGSVSTLKIQRTERGDSAVYLCASSLFVGDAYEQYFGPGTRLTVT.

The chain has TRBV7-2 and TRBJ2-3; 10 bases line up with TRBD2. In germline, CDR1 is SGHTA, CDR2 FQGNSA. The CDR3 contains 15 residues. J lost 4 bases, V lost 1 base, and 2 bases had no gene match. The CDR3 DNA sequence: TGTGCCAGCAGCTTAGGGCTAGCGGGGGCAGATACGCAGTATTTT. It is translated as CASSLGLAGADTQYF.

V is TRBV15 and J is TRBJ2-2; D is perhaps TRBD1 or TRBD2 (5 bases each). The V end lost 1 base, the J end lost 7 bases, and 10 bases lay between the germline ends. The germline CDR1 and CDR2 sequences are LNHNV and YYDKDF (reference sequence). This CDR3 region has 14 residues. As DNA, the CDR3 is TGTGCCACCAGCAGAGCCCGGGACCGCGGGGAGCTGTTTTTT. Residues: CATSRARDRGELFF.

The V gene is TRBV27, the J gene TRBJ2-7; 9 bases match TRBD1. CDR1 is MNHEY, CDR2 SMNVEV, per germline (reference sequence). V lost 6 bases, J lost 6 bases, and 12 bases stayed unmatched. This CDR3 has 15 amino acids. The CDR3: CASSLQGALIAEQYF. Written as DNA, the CDR3 is TGTGCCAGCAGCTTACAGGGGGCCTTAATCGCCGAGCAGTACTTC.

J is TRBJ2-3 and V is TRBV9; TRBD2 matches at 8 bases. This CDR3 is 13 amino acids long. The V segment lost 5 bases and the J segment 1 base; nucleotides outside the gene matches: 0. The germline CDR1 and CDR2 sequences are SGDLS and YYNGEE. The CDR3 nucleotides are TGTGCCAGCAGGCGGGAGGGCACAGATACGCAGTATTTT. Protein: CASRREGTDTQYF.

This rearrangement joins TRBV9 to TRBJ2-7; TRBD1 is a possible D gene (6 bases). Deletions cut 3 bases from V and 3 bases from J, with 13 bases between. Germline values: CDR1 SGDLS, CDR2 YYNGEE. This CDR3 contains 14 residues. The CDR3 DNA is TGTGCCAGCAGCGAGGGGGACCAGAGCTACGAGCAGTACTTC. As protein: CASSEGDQSYEQYF. The variable domain in full, with the rest retrieved from reference TRBV9 and TRBJ2-7, is DSGVTQTPKHLITATGQRVTLRCSPRSGDLSVYWYQQSLDQGLQFLIQYYNGEERAKGNILERFSAQQFPDLHSELNLSSLELGDSALYFCASSEGDQSYEQYFGPGTRLTVT.

The gene calls are TRBV5-6 and TRBJ2-3; D call uncertain. The CDR3 has 15 residues. From germline, CDR1 is SGHDT and CDR2 YYEEEE. V lost 2 bases and J lost 5, with 15 bases in between. The CDR3: CASSLNPRALDTQYF. The CDR3, as DNA: TGTGCCAGCAGCTTAAATCCCCGGGCCTTAGATACGCAGTATTTT. Full variable domain (remainder filled in from reference TRBV5-6 and TRBJ2-3): DAGVTQSPTHLIKTRGQQVTLRCSPKSGHDTVSWYQQALGQGPQFIFQYYEEEERQRGNFPDRFSGHQFPNYSSELNVNALLLGDSALYLCASSLNPRALDTQYFGPGTRLTVL.

This clone was recorded once. The genes are TRBV27 and TRBJ2-7; 10 nucleotides align to TRBD1. Germline CDR1 reads MNHEY; CDR2 reads SMNVEV (reference sequence). The V segment lost 5 bases and the J segment 3 bases; nucleotides outside the gene matches: 10. The CDR3 totals 16 residues. The CDR3 loop is CASSPAGQGTNYEQYF. For the CDR3, the DNA is TGTGCCAGCAGTCCGGCGGGACAGGGGACTAACTACGAGCAGTACTTC.

Note on this clone: Other DNA sequences of this sample code for an identical CDR3. The rearrangement uses TRBV27 and TRBJ2-1, with D perhaps being TRBD1 or TRBD2 (6 bases each). The CDR3 covers 16 residues. With 4 bases removed from V and 0 bases from J, the gap between germline ends came to 13 bases. Germline assignment: CDR1 MNHEY and CDR2 SMNVEV (reference sequence). Here the CDR3 reads CASSSGGPSSYNEQFF. DNA for the CDR3: TGTGCCAGCAGTTCCGGGGGCCCGAGCTCCTACAATGAGCAGTTCTTC.

Of note for this clone: At the DNA level, this CDR3 is encoded by other sequences in the same sample as well. The rearrangement uses TRBV6-5 and TRBJ2-2, with unresolved D. The CDR3 is made up of 12 amino acids. The germline V and J ends were trimmed by 4 bases and 6 bases, with 6 bases remaining between them. The V gene's germline CDR1 is MNHEY and CDR2 SVGAGI. The CDR3: CASSSSAGELFF. As DNA, the CDR3 is TGTGCCAGCAGTTCAAGCGCCGGGGAGCTGTTTTTT.

The chain uses TRBV28 and TRBJ1-5; D gene uncertain. This CDR3 has 15 residues. Germline V gene sequence: CDR1 MDHEN, CDR2 SYDVKM. Trimming stripped 2 bases from V and 4 bases from J, with 12 bases between. The CDR3 DNA sequence: TGTGCCAGCAGTTTAATTCCGGGAATAAATCAGCCCCAGCATTTT. This gives the protein CASSLIPGINQPQHF. The full variable domain, in which reference TRBV28 and TRBJ1-5 provide the parts outside the CDR3, is DVKVTQSSRYLVKRTGEKVFLECVQDMDHENMFWYRQDPGLGLRLIYFSYDVKMKEKGDIPEGYSVSREKKERFSLILESASTNQTSMYLCASSLIPGINQPQHFGDGTRLSIL.

This chain uses TRBV30 with TRBJ1-4; D not resolved. Germline CDR1 reads GTSNPN; CDR2 reads SVGIG (reference sequence). Trimming removed 2 bases at V and 5 bases at J, with 12 bases between. The CDR3 sequence is 14 residues long. The CDR3 sequence is CAWSLGSLNEKLFF. The CDR3 nucleotides read TGTGCCTGGAGTTTGGGCAGCCTAAATGAAAAACTGTTTTTT. Using reference TRBV30 and TRBJ1-4 for the parts outside the CDR3, the full variable domain is SQTIHQWPATLVQPVGSPLSLECTVEGTSNPNLYWYRQAAGRGLQLLFYSVGIGQISSEVPQNLSASRPQDRQFILSSKKLLLSDSGFYLCAWSLGSLNEKLFFGSGTQLSVL.

The rearrangement uses TRBV2 and TRBJ2-6; D gene unclear. Germline V gene data show CDR1 as SNHLY and CDR2 as FYNNEI. Trimming left V 3 bases short and J 2 bases short, with 11 bases between. This CDR3 has 16 amino acids. The chain's CDR3 is CASSDPVETGANVLTF. In DNA, the CDR3 is TGTGCCAGCAGTGACCCCGTAGAGACTGGGGCCAACGTCCTGACTTTC. Combining the CDR3 with reference TRBV2 and TRBJ2-6 gives the whole variable domain EPEVTQTPSHQVTQMGQEVILRCVPISNHLYFYWYRQILGQKVEFLVSFYNNEISEKSEIFDDQFSVERPDGSNFTLKIRSTKLEDSAMYFCASSDPVETGANVLTFGAGSRLTVL.

This CDR3 reads CSAAWAPTGNTEAFF. Here the CDR3 DNA reads TGCAGCGCCGCCTGGGCACCCACTGGGAACACTGAAGCTTTCTTT. The chain employs TRBV29-1 and TRBJ1-1; no reliable D call. CDR1 and CDR2 (germline): SQVTM, ANQGSEA. Trimming cost V 7 bases and J 1 base, with 19 bases left between them. The CDR3 length is 15 residues.

V usage is TRBV13 and J usage is TRBJ1-2, with a possible D match to TRBD1 (5 bases). This CDR3 spans 16 amino acids. Deletions cut 0 bases from V and 0 bases from J, with 11 bases between. The germline V gene has CDR1 PRHDT and CDR2 FYEKMQ (reference sequence). Here the CDR3 DNA reads TGTGCCAGCAGCTTAGGAGGACAATCCACTAACTATGGCTACACCTTC. It encodes CASSLGGQSTNYGYTF.

This sequence joins TRBV6-1 and TRBJ1-4; no definite D call. The germline V and J ends were trimmed by 1 base and 3 bases, with 9 bases remaining between them. The CDR3 runs 15 residues. Germline CDR1 reads MNHNS; CDR2 reads SASEGT. The CDR3 reads CASSEGLPANEKLFF. CDR3 DNA: TGTGCCAGCAGTGAAGGACTCCCCGCTAATGAAAAACTGTTTTTT.